The 7 T cell receptor beta chains given below trace back to one sample, sequenced in a study of T cell responses to AZD1222 COVID-19 vaccine (dated by TCRdb to the early 2020s). To prepare the library, the immunoSEQ multiplex PCR assay was applied. TCRdb stores this immuneACCESS table with in-frame sequences only. Part of the clones is absent; in the studies checked, under half of the shortfall reflects unresolved V genes, and no reason is known for the rest. Here the sample has over 85,000 clones; roughly 87% occur a single time. The ten biggest clones cover roughly 3.2% of the sample. Per the publication, the time point label means: baseline before first vaccination. Here the sequenced sample was peripheral blood, taken on day 0 of AZD1222 vaccination. The source of these receptors is an adult in good health.

V usage is TRBV3-1 (or the pseudogene TRBV3-2) and J usage is TRBJ2-1; 8 bases line up with TRBD2. The CDR3 spans 16 residues. The germline gives CDR1 LGHDT, CDR2 YNNKEL (reference sequence). V dropped 0 bases and J dropped 11; count of bases not matched to a gene: 12. The CDR3 here is CASSQDSGTRSDQQFF. CDR3 sequence (DNA): TGTGCCAGCAGCCAAGACTCCGGGACTAGATCGGATCAGCAGTTCTTC.

The genes are TRBV6-1 and TRBJ2-2, with 14 nucleotides matching TRBD2. Germline-derived CDR1 and CDR2 are MNHNS and SASEGT. The CDR3 runs to 18 residues. Trimming took 4 bases from V and 2 from J; bases not matched to a gene: 6. In nucleotides, the CDR3 is TGTGCCAGCAGTGGGGGACTAGCGGGAGTTGGTAACACCGGGGAGCTGTTTTTT. Amino acids: CASSGGLAGVGNTGELFF.

J is TRBJ2-3 and V is TRBV28; unclear D gene. The ends were cut back, 3 bases at V and 0 bases at J, with 7 bases in the middle. The germline V gene has CDR1 MDHEN and CDR2 SYDVKM. This CDR3 has 14 amino acids. The CDR3 DNA reads as TGTGCCAGCAGTTTTGGTGCTAGCACAGATACGCAGTATTTT. Its protein product is CASSFGASTDTQYF.

This sequence joins TRBV21-1 and TRBJ1-1. TRBV21-1 represents a pseudogene. The CDR3 sequence is 17 residues long. CDR3 loop: CASSKALFKLTNTEAFF. The CDR3 nucleotides read TGTGCCAGCAGCAAAGCGCTTTTTAAGCTTACGAACACTGAAGCTTTCTTT.

The chain recombines TRBV7-2 with TRBJ1-1; D uncertain. The CDR3 is 15 amino acids. V was cut by 4 bases and J by 2 bases, with 14 bases left in between. Per the germline V gene, CDR1 is SGHTA and CDR2 is FQGNSA. The CDR3 here is CASSWALPSNTEAFF. CDR3 coding DNA: TGTGCCAGCAGCTGGGCCCTCCCCTCTAACACTGAAGCTTTCTTT.

The chain employs TRBV2 and TRBJ1-5, with D possibly matching TRBD1 (6 bases). There are 14 residues in the CDR3. Germline loops: CDR1 SNHLY, CDR2 FYNNEI. V shed 0 bases and J shed 6 bases, with 9 bases lying between them. CDR3 sequence: CASSEARGGQPQHF. The DNA of the CDR3 is TGTGCCAGCAGTGAAGCCAGGGGAGGTCAGCCCCAGCATTTT.

This rearrangement joins TRBV3-1 (or the pseudogene TRBV3-2) to TRBJ2-3, with D possibly matching TRBD2 (5 bases). V was trimmed by 1 base and J by 1 base, leaving 12 bases between them. There are 16 residues in the CDR3. CDR1 is LGHDT, CDR2 YNNKEL, per germline (reference sequence). CDR3 residues: CASSQGAGLGTDTQYF. As DNA, the CDR3 is TGTGCCAGCAGCCAAGGCGCGGGTTTAGGCACAGATACGCAGTATTTT.